A single sample gave rise to the 5 T cell receptor beta chains below, sequenced in a study of identical twins. TCRdb re-derived calls from the 5' RACE reads in MiXCR, one entry per CDR3 protein. The sample holds under 350,000 distinct CDR3 sequences, roughly 9.8% seen once. These data were also filed under a second study, of yellow fever vaccine responses in identical twins.

The sequencing input was CD8+ T cells sorted from blood. The receptor set was obtained from a woman under 30 in good health.

This clonotype occurred many times. J is TRBJ2-2 and V is TRBV4-3; no firm D call. Trimming took off 0 bases at V and 0 bases at J, with 8 bases between the two ends. The CDR3 consists of 16 residues. Per the germline V gene, CDR1 is LGHNA and CDR2 is YSLEER. CDR3 residues: CASSQDHRTNTGELFF. The CDR3 bases are TGCGCCAGCAGCCAAGATCACAGAACGAACACCGGGGAGCTGTTTTTT.

This clonotype was detected many times. The gene calls are TRBV6-1 and TRBJ2-3, with D tentatively TRBD1 or TRBD2 (5 bases each). The length of the CDR3 is 14 residues. CDR1 is MNHNS and CDR2 is SASEGT in the germline V gene. V lost 5 bases to trimming and J lost 4 bases, with 13 bases between them. In DNA, the CDR3 is TGTGCCAGCAGTCCCTTATGGGGGTCAGATACGCAGTATTTT. It is translated as CASSPLWGSDTQYF.

This clonotype showed up just a few times. The CDR3 bases are TGTGCCAGCAGCCCGACAGAGCAAGAGACCCAGTACTTC. It specifies CASSPTEQETQYF. The chain carries TRBV12-3 or TRBV12-4 and TRBJ2-5; D might be TRBD1 (5 bases). Trimming stripped 6 bases from V and 2 bases from J, with 10 bases between. The length of the CDR3 is 13 residues.

The gene calls are TRBV5-1 and TRBJ2-7; the D is unclear. V was trimmed by 0 bases and J by 0 bases, leaving 7 bases between them. Germline CDR1 and CDR2: SGHRS and YFSETQ. The CDR3 sequence is 14 residues long. The CDR3 DNA reads as TGCGCCAGCAGCTTGGCGGATGGCTCCTACGAGCAGTACTTC. It encodes CASSLADGSYEQYF.

This clonotype showed up many times. This chain joins TRBV5-6 and TRBJ2-2, with D maybe TRBD2 (5 bases). CDR1 is SGHDT, CDR2 YYEEEE, per germline. There are 15 residues in the CDR3. Trimming removed 2 bases from V and 1 base from J, with 9 bases in between. Written as DNA, the CDR3 is TGTGCCAGCAGCTTAGCGGCTAAGAACACCGGGGAGCTGTTTTTT. Residues: CASSLAAKNTGELFF.